The clone carrying this T cell receptor (beta chain) is a singleton in its sample. These data are taken from a study of blood T cell repertoires in COVID-19. Whole-study context: Donors in the United States, Italy and Spain gave samples during acute or convalescent COVID-19. PBMCs, B-cell-depleted T cells, or T cells provided the cDNA or gDNA that made up the material.

The CDR3 consists of 14 residues. Trimming cost V 5 bases and J 3 bases; bases outside gene matches: 4. CDR1 is MNHEY and CDR2 is SMNVEV in the germline V gene (reference sequence). As originally analysed: Nucleated cell number was recorded as an estimate derived from reference gene primer amplification. Sequencing used immunoSEQ multiplex PCR; TCRdb keeps in-frame clones, though not all of them. V and J calls plus clone size are reproduced from that table; the DNA served to infer D and trimming. The table has approximately 35,000 clones, 90% to 95% seen once. The specimen sequenced was peripheral blood. This receptor was identified in a human donor in a cohort sampled during active COVID-19. V gene TRBV27 combines with J gene TRBJ2-7, with 10 positions matching TRBD2. CDR3 amino acids: CASSPRTSGYEQYF. The CDR3 coding sequence is TGTGCCAGCAGTCCCCGGACTAGCGGCTACGAGCAGTACTTC.